The clone carrying this TCR beta chain has at least ten counts. What it binds is not known. The sample belongs to a study of human T cells and chemical hapten exposure. Background on the study: Per-sample TCR yield variability stemmed mainly from small pooled library volume differences. Study-wide findings and caveats: Once DPC sensitization occurred, TCRs above 1 in 1000 frequency showed no change.

Time point described: pre-sensitization, week 0. Documented treatment: therapeutic diphenylcyclopropenone sensitization with weekly scalp DPC. TCRdb processed the RACE reads anew with MiXCR; each CDR3 protein has one entry. The table records 280,000 or so distinct CDR3 sequences, just under 8% of them present only once. Sequencing used whole blood, obtained in connection with sensitization to the hapten diphenylcyclopropenone (DPC). The origin of this receptor is a man aged 18 to 30 with alopecia areata. Some clones in this sample may be carry-over from other donors' samples.

The chain's CDR3 is CASSLRADTQYF. The CDR3 DNA sequence: TGTGCCAGCAGTTTAAGGGCAGATACGCAGTATTTT. The J gene is TRBJ2-3, the V gene TRBV12-3 or TRBV12-4; D uncertain. This CDR3 comprises 12 residues. Trimming stripped 2 bases from V and 4 bases from J, with 4 bases between.